A single sample is the source of the 9 T cell receptor beta chains below, sequenced in a study of T cell changes during pregnancy in multiple sclerosis. Measured with immunoSEQ multiplex PCR; TCRdb has only the in-frame clones, and not every one. The profile shows roughly 56,000 clones, around 90% of them singletons. The input for sequencing was peripheral blood, taken in the first trimester of pregnancy. The receptor set was obtained from a female donor with multiple sclerosis, enrolled in a pregnancy study.

This sequence joins TRBV2 and TRBJ2-7, with 12 bases matching TRBD2. V gave up 5 bases and J gave up 3 bases; unmatched junction bases: 8. The germline V gene encodes CDR1 SNHLY and CDR2 FYNNEI. This CDR3 is 16 amino acids long. The CDR3 loop reads CASSTQSSGRDYEQYF. The CDR3 nucleotides read TGTGCCAGCAGTACCCAATCTAGCGGGAGGGACTACGAGCAGTACTTC.

This sequence joins TRBV7-9 and TRBJ2-1; 7 bases fit TRBD1. Per the germline V gene, CDR1 is SEHNR and CDR2 is FQNEAQ (reference sequence). CDR3 length: 15 amino acids. Trimming took 4 bases from V and 4 from J; bases not matched to a gene: 7. CDR3: CASSSSRQGYNEQFF. In DNA form, the CDR3 reads TGTGCCAGCAGCTCGAGTCGACAGGGATACAATGAGCAGTTCTTC.

This rearrangement joins TRBV5-1 to TRBJ1-1; D is unclear. V dropped 0 bases and J dropped 5 bases, with 20 bases sitting between them. Looked up from germline, CDR1 is SGHRS and CDR2 is YFSETQ. This CDR3 has 17 residues. CDR3 amino acids: CASSLVAEDVFVTEAFF. In DNA, the CDR3 is TGCGCCAGCAGCTTGGTGGCGGAAGACGTGTTCGTAACTGAAGCTTTCTTT.

The CDR3 nucleotides read TGTGCCAGCAGTTTAAGGGCGGGTAGGGTCGACGAGCAGTACTTC. Its translation is CASSLRAGRVDEQYF. The genes are TRBV27 and TRBJ2-7, with a possible D match to TRBD2 (5 bases). This CDR3 region has 15 residues. The V end was cut by 2 bases, the J end by 5 bases, with 16 bases between. Germline V gene sequence: CDR1 MNHEY, CDR2 SMNVEV (reference sequence).

This chain connects TRBV6-1 to TRBJ1-1; 9 bases map to TRBD1. Germline CDR1 MNHNS, CDR2 SASEGT. With V trimmed by 5 bases and J by 3 bases, 4 bases remained unmatched. The CDR3 length is 14 residues. In nucleotides, the CDR3 is TGTGCCAGCAGTAAGGGACAGGGCGACACTGAAGCTTTCTTT. It encodes CASSKGQGDTEAFF.

The CDR3, as DNA: TGTGCCAGCAGCCCGGGACAGGGTCAGGGTGAGCAGTTCTTC. It encodes CASSPGQGQGEQFF. The rearrangement joins TRBV4-2 to TRBJ2-1, with 9 bases that match TRBD1. J was trimmed by 9 bases and V by 4 bases; bases with no gene match: 7. The CDR3 length is 14 residues. Looked up from germline, CDR1 is LGHNA and CDR2 is YNFKEQ.

This chain connects TRBV5-1 to TRBJ2-1, with TRBD2 as a possible D gene (5 bases). V was pared by 3 bases and J by 14 bases, with 18 bases between. Germline-derived CDR1 and CDR2 are SGHRS and YFSETQ. The CDR3 is 13 amino acids. The CDR3 bases are TGCGCCAGCAGCTCTCCCGGAGCGGAGGCGGAGTTCTTC. Translation: CASSSPGAEAEFF. The variable domain in full, with the rest retrieved from reference TRBV5-1 and TRBJ2-1, is KAGVTQTPRYLIKTRGQQVTLSCSPISGHRSVSWYQQTPGQGLQFLFEYFSETQRNKGNFPGRFSGRQFSNSRSEMNVSTLELGDSALYLCASSSPGAEAEFFGPGTRLTVL.

This rearrangement joins TRBV30 to TRBJ2-5, with TRBD1 as a possible D gene (5 bases). Gene TRBJ2-7 matches the end of the DNA better, so the J call may be wrong. The CDR3 contains 12 residues. From germline, CDR1 is GTSNPN and CDR2 SVGIG (reference sequence). CDR3 bases: TGTGCCTGGAGTATCGACAGTTACGAGCAGTACTTC. Translated, it gives CAWSIDSYEQYF.

This clone is a singleton in its sample. The CDR3 DNA sequence: TGCGCCAGCAGTCCACAGGGGCTAGCGGGAGAGACCTCTGGGGCCAACGTCCTGACTTTC. As protein: CASSPQGLAGETSGANVLTF. The gene calls are TRBV10-1 and TRBJ2-6; 10 nucleotides match TRBD2. Germline CDR1 and CDR2: WNHNN and SYGVQD (reference sequence). V lost 5 bases, J lost 0 bases, and 13 bases stayed unmatched. The CDR3 runs to 20 residues.